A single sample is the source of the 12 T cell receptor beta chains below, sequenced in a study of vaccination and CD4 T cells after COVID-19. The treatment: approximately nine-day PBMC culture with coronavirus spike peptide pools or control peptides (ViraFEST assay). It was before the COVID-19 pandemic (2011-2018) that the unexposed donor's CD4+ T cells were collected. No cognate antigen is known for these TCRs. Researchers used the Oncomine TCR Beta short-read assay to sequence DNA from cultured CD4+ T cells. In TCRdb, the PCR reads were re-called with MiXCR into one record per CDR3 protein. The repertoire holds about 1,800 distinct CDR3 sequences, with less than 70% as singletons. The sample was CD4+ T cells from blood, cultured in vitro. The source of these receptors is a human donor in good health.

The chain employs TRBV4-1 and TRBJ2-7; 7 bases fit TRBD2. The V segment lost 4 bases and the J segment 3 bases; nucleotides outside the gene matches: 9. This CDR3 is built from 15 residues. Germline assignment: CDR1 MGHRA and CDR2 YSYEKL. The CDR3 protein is CASSRQFRGDYEQYF. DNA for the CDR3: TGCGCCAGCAGCCGCCAGTTCCGGGGGGACTACGAGCAGTACTTC.

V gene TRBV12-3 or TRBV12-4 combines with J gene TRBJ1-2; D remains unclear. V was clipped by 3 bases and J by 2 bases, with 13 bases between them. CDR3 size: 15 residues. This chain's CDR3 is CASSFRTSRNYGYTF. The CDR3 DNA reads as TGTGCCAGCAGTTTTCGTACCTCGCGAAACTATGGCTACACCTTC.

The CDR3: CASSQDRLAGGPGETQYF. The CDR3 DNA sequence: TGCGCCAGCAGCCAAGATCGACTAGCGGGAGGGCCGGGAGAGACCCAGTACTTC. This sequence joins TRBV4-1 and TRBJ2-5; 14 nucleotides agree with TRBD2. The CDR3 consists of 18 residues. The V gene end was trimmed by 0 bases and the J gene end by 4 bases; junction bases not matched to a gene: 7. Per germline, CDR1 MGHRA and CDR2 YSYEKL.

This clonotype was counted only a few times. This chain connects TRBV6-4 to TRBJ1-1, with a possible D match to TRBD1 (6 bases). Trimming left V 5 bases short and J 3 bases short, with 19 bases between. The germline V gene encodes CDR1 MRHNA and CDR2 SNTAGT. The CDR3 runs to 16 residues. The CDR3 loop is CASSPDGGARDTEAFF. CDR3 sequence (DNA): TGTGCCAGCAGTCCTGATGGGGGGGCGCGGGACACTGAAGCTTTCTTT.

The CDR3 sequence: CASSREVGRLFGYTF. The CDR3 DNA reads TGTGCCAGCAGCCGCGAGGTGGGGCGCCTCTTTGGCTACACCTTC. The chain carries TRBV7-2 and TRBJ1-2; the D gene is possibly TRBD1 (5 bases). Germline assignment: CDR1 SGHTA and CDR2 FQGNSA. CDR3 length: 15 residues. Between the trimmed V and J ends, which lost 5 bases and 7 bases, there was a span of 20 bases.

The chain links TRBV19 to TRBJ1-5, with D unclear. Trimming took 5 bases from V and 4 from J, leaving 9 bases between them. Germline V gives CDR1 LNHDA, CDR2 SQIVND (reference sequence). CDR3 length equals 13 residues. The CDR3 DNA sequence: TGTGCCAGTAGTCTCGATTGGAATCAGCCCCAGCATTTT. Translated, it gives CASSLDWNQPQHF.

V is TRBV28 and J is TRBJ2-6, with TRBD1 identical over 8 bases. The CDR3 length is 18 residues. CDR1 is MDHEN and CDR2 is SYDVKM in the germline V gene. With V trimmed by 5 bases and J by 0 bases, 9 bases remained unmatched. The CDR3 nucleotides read TGTGCCAGCAGTAGTTCCAGGGGGCGGGCCTCTGGGGCCAACGTCCTGACTTTC. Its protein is CASSSSRGRASGANVLTF.

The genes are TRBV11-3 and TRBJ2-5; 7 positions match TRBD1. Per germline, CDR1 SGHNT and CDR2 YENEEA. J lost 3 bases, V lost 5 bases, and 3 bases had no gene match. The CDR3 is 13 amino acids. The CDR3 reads CASSLTGEETQYF. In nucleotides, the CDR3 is TGTGCCAGCAGCCTAACAGGGGAAGAGACCCAGTACTTC.

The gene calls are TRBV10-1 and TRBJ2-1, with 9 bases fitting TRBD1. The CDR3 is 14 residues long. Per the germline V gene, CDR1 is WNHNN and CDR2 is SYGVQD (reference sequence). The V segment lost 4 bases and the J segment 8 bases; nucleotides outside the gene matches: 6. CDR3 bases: TGCGCCAGCAGTGCCGGGACAGGGCGGTATGAGCAGTTCTTC. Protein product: CASSAGTGRYEQFF.

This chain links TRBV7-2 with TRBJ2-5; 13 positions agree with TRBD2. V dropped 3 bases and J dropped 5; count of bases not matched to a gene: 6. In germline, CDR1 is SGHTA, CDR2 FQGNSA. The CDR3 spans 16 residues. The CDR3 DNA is TGTGCCAGCAGCTTCTTACGACTAGCGGGGGGTGAGACCCAGTACTTC. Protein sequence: CASSFLRLAGGETQYF.

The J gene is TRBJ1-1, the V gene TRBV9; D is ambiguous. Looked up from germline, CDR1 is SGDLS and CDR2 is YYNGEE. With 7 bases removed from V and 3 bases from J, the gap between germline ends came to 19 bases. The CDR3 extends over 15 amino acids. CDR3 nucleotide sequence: TGTGCCAGCCATCCTAAGCCGAAATCGGACACTGAAGCTTTCTTT. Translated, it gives CASHPKPKSDTEAFF.

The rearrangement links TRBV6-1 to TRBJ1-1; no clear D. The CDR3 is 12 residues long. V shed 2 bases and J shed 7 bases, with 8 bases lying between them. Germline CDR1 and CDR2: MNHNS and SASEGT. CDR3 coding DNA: TGTGCCAGCAGTGAACGGATGGTTGAAGCTTTCTTT. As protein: CASSERMVEAFF.